This T cell receptor beta chain emerged from a study of regulatory T cells in long-lasting Graves disease (dated by TCRdb to the early 2020s). Concerning the study at large: Antithyroid drugs had been taken for less than 3 months by newly diagnosed Graves' disease patients. Persistent Graves' disease patients were compared with newly diagnosed Graves' disease patients by peripheral blood TCR sequencing and RNA sequencing. The study was conducted in China and was registered as a clinical trial. A total of roughly 35 samples underwent TCR sequencing: around 13 from persistent and around 20 from newly diagnosed Graves' disease patients. The full study reports these points: Preferential use of TRBV28, TRBJ1-2 and TRBJ2-5 was observed in persistent disease, whereas TRBV20-1 and TRBJ2-1 were favored in newly diagnosed disease. Sequencing and analysis were limited to the TCR beta chain. As a limitation, the authors acknowledged that the small sample size may reduce accuracy. Only peripheral blood was studied, because thyroid tissue, the primary lesion, was inaccessible. Lower TCR Shannon entropy and fewer highly expanded clones were observed in persistent Graves' disease patients than in newly diagnosed patients, which suggested clonal expansion. Persistent patients shared more public clonotypes among themselves (around 2,500) than newly diagnosed patients did (about 970).

This clonotype was picked up a small number of times. Its target antigen remains unknown. Base qualities were left out, and no much larger clone turns up one base away. Taken from the germline V gene (reference sequence), the CDR1 and CDR2 loops are LGHDT and YNNKEL. V lost 2 bases and J lost 12 bases; the stretch between them is 9 bases long. The CDR3, from cysteine to phenylalanine, totals 11 residues. The entry retains the CDR3 DNA only, 33 bases that are in frame from base 1. This specimen's time point label, per the study, means: newly diagnosed GD, antithyroid drugs for less than 3 months. For both TCR sequencing and RNA sequencing, RNA was extracted from PBMCs using TRIzol. Graves' disease was diagnosed according to American Thyroid Association guidelines. Recruitment of patients was carried out at an endocrinology department in Xi'an, China. From each patient, about 9.7 milliliters of peripheral blood was collected into an EDTA anticoagulant tube. Ficoll Paque Plus density gradient separation was used to isolate PBMCs, and no further T cell sorting was performed. An Agilent 2100 Bioanalyzer and agarose gel were used to assess RNA quality, and a NanoDrop 2000 was used to measure RNA concentration.

Libraries were constructed by multiplex PCR. For sequencing, an Illumina HiSeq 4000 was employed. To build TCR beta libraries, CDR3 regions were amplified by Arm-PCR using iRepertoire HTBI primers. PCR products were gel purified before sequencing. The source study handled its data this way. Gene usage analysis of CDR3 amino acid clonotypes used the approximately 62 TRBV and some 15 TRBJ segments found across samples. COPE and FqMerger were used to merge filtered high-quality paired reads into contigs. Contigs were aligned with BLAST to IMGT TRBV, TRBD and TRBJ reference genes, and CDR3 was defined per IMGT. Highly expanded clones were defined as clonotypes with a frequency above 0.1%. Repertoire diversity was measured by Shannon entropy, and V-J evenness by the Gini coefficient. Public clonotypes were defined as clonotypes shared by more than one individual. TCRdb reprocessing: public reads trimmed at Q25 with fastp, clones called with MiXCR, in-frame beta chains kept. When rows share a CDR3 protein, they turn into one entry using the most common DNA and genes. The V and J calls and clone size come from TCRdb's table, not from the authors' own analysis. The sample records 350,000 to 550,000 distinct CDR3 sequences, about a sixth of which are singletons. The top ten constitute 23% of the sample.

The same sample was also used in a study of T cells in Graves' hyperthyroidism and ophthalmopathy. Taken from the second paper: Stable Graves' hyperthyroidism was defined as the absence of progression to ophthalmopathy over 18 months of follow-up. The hyperthyroidism patients were between 18 and 65 years old and newly diagnosed, with a disease duration of less than 2 months. Any patient with an uncontrolled infection, another autoimmune disease, pregnancy or lactation was excluded. Diagnoses were based on clinical symptoms, serum thyroxine and TRAb, thyroid ultrasound and orbital computed tomography. The TCR CDR3 was subjected to a first round of RT-PCR using the HTBI primer set and the Qiagen OneStep RT-PCR kit. Most expanded thyroid clonotypes (frequency above 0.001) were also detected in blood, a finding suggesting that blood repertoires may reflect thyroid immune responses. Ophthalmopathy was separated from stable hyperthyroidism by a 13 V-J signature model, with approximately 89% sensitivity and roughly 81% specificity obtained in cross-validation and 80%/75% obtained in testing. In validation, progression to ophthalmopathy was predicted by the model with about 70% sensitivity and 72% to 85% specificity, a median of around 6.5 months before onset. A discovery cohort of about a hundred patients, approximately 44 with Graves' ophthalmopathy and about 58 with stable Graves' hyperthyroidism, was used to find distinguishing TCR V-J signatures. Prospective prediction of ophthalmopathy was tested in an independent validation cohort of 18 to 20 hyperthyroidism patients and 17 patients who later progressed to ophthalmopathy. The roughly 99 discovery patients were divided at random into training and test sets in a 7:3 ratio. In addition, the study compared T-cell repertoires in thyroid tissue and in blood from six Graves' hyperthyroidism patients. After sampling, hyperthyroidism patients received methimazole starting at 30 mg daily, and ophthalmopathy patients received high-dose intravenous methylprednisolone. Libraries were constructed in a second round of multiplex PCR, after which size selection and purification were carried out. Paired-end sequencing of the libraries was performed with 100 bp reads on an Illumina HiSeq2000. SOAPnuke was used to process the raw data, removing reads that contained adapters or uncalled bases, had a mean Phred below 15, or lacked an exact match to the constant primer or identifier. High-quality paired reads were merged with COPE v1.2.5, and unique nucleotide sequences were defined as clonotypes. MiTCR v1.1 was used to align clonotypes to the IMGT TRBV, TRBD and TRBJ reference segments. Only V-J combinations with frequency above 0.0001, covering approximately 99% of repertoires, were analysed. The TCS score was defined as F50 (clonal expansion) divided by E x V (chaos), with BLOSUM62-based TCRdist calculated between CDR3 peptides within each V-J. Welch's t-statistics and random forest reduced some 510 V-J features to 10 to 15, which were used in a naive Bayes classifier (R e1071). No statistical method was used to fix the sample size in advance, and group allocation was not hidden from the investigators. The paper describes TCR Vbeta CDR3 sequencing of fewer than 150 peripheral blood samples, made up of 43 ophthalmopathy patients, roughly 72 hyperthyroidism patients and about 17 progressor patients.

The sequencing here drew on peripheral blood mononuclear cells (PBMCs), taken at new diagnosis, from a patient treated with antithyroid drugs. The source is a woman between 18 and 29 years old with Graves disease. Donor details come from another sample of the same person, matched by shared clones. The chain is made from TRBV3-1 and TRBJ2-3, with no reliable assignment of the D segment. The nucleotide sequence reads as follows: TGTGCCAGCAGCCAAACCCGACTCCAGTATTTT. Its product reads: CASSQTRLQYF.